The 6 T cell receptor beta chains listed next were all sequenced from one sample in a study of cytomegalovirus exposure and HLA in healthy donors. PCR involved 60 Vbeta and 13 Jbeta primers. Measured with immunoSEQ multiplex PCR; TCRdb has only the in-frame clones, and not every one. The sample lists around 100,000 clones; roughly 85% were seen once. Input material: PBMCs. The receptor source for this set is a man between 40 and 49 years old in good health and CMV-seronegative.

This sequence joins TRBV13 and TRBJ2-5, with 9 nucleotides matching TRBD2. With the DNA end fitting TRBJ2-7 better, the J assignment may be wrong. CDR3 length: 16 amino acids. CDR1 and CDR2 (germline): PRHDT, FYEKMQ (reference sequence). The CDR3 reads CASSPEGLAGFYEQYF. DNA of the CDR3: TGTGCCAGCAGCCCCGAGGGGCTAGCGGGGTTTTACGAGCAGTACTTC.

The chain recombines TRBV7-9 with TRBJ2-7; TRBD2 matches at 8 bases. The CDR3 has 14 amino acids. Per the germline V gene, CDR1 is SEHNR and CDR2 is FQNEAQ (reference sequence). V was pared by 5 bases and J by 3 bases, with 6 bases of the junction left unmatched. The CDR3 DNA sequence: TGTGCCAGCAGCCCCACTAGCGGCAGCTACGAGCAGTACTTC. It translates to CASSPTSGSYEQYF. Filled out from reference TRBV7-9 and TRBJ2-7, the complete variable domain reads DTGVSQNPRHKITKRGQNVTFRCDPISEHNRLYWYRQTLGQGPEFLTYFQNEAQLEKSRLLSDRFSAERPKGSFSTLEIQRTEQGDSAMYLCASSPTSGSYEQYFGPGTRLTVT.

This chain joins TRBV10-3 and TRBJ1-5; D possibly corresponds to TRBD1 (6 bases). Germline assignment: CDR1 ENHRY and CDR2 SYGVKD. The CDR3 has 14 residues. The germline V and J ends were trimmed by 0 bases and 7 bases, with 10 bases remaining between them. The CDR3 region is CAISESLGAQPQHF. The CDR3 bases are TGTGCCATCAGTGAGTCGCTGGGGGCCCAGCCCCAGCATTTT.

The sample holds a few counts of this clone. The CDR3 region is CASSLAQGFGYTF. CDR3 coding DNA: TGTGCCAGCAGTTTAGCACAGGGTTTCGGCTACACCTTC. The chain employs TRBV27 and TRBJ1-2, with a tentative D call TRBD1 (6 bases). This CDR3 spans 13 amino acids. V shed 2 bases and J shed 8 bases, with 12 bases lying between them. Per germline, CDR1 MNHEY and CDR2 SMNVEV (reference sequence).

The J gene is TRBJ1-2, the V gene TRBV5-1; 8 nucleotides agree with TRBD1. V shed 4 bases, J shed 6 bases, and the junction held 14 bases outside the gene matches. Germline loops: CDR1 SGHRS, CDR2 YFSETQ. CDR3 length: 16 residues. For the CDR3, the DNA is TGCGCCAGCAGCCTAGACCCCGGGGACAGGCAACATGGCTACACCTTC. Residues: CASSLDPGDRQHGYTF.

This clone was counted between two and nine times. The gene calls are TRBV19 and TRBJ2-3, with 8 bases that match TRBD1. The germline gives CDR1 LNHDA, CDR2 SQIVND (reference sequence). V was clipped by 3 bases and J by 5 bases; unmatched bases: 7. The CDR3 has 15 residues. CDR3: CASSMNRGIIDTQYF. The CDR3 DNA follows: TGTGCCAGTAGTATGAACAGGGGGATCATAGATACGCAGTATTTT.